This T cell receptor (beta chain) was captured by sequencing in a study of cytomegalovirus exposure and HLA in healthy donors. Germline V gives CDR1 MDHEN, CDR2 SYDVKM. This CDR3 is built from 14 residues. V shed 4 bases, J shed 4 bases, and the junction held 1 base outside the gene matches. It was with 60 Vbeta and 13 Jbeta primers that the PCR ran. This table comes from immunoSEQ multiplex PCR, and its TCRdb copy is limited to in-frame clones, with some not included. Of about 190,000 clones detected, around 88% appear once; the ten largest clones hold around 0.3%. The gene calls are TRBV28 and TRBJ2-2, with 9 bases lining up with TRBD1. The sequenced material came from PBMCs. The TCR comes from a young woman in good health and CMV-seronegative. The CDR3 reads CASSSTGGTGELFF. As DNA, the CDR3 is TGTGCCAGCAGTTCGACAGGGGGCACCGGGGAGCTGTTTTTT.